This T cell receptor (beta chain) was sequenced during a study of T cell repertoires in cytomegalovirus infection. Background on the study: CMV infection plus the matching HLA type was flagged by public TCR beta signatures.

Trimming left V 4 bases short and J 0 bases short, with 19 bases between. The CDR3 is 18 residues long. Germline V gene lookup returns CDR1 SGHDT and CDR2 YYEEEE. This clonotype was detected many times. Its matching antigen is unknown. TCRdb re-called the reads through MiXCR, storing one row per CDR3 protein. The sample shows hundreds of thousands of distinct CDR3 sequences, roughly 34% of them seen only once. The rearrangement uses TRBV5-6 and TRBJ2-2, with D possibly being TRBD1 (6 bases). The sequence was obtained from a human donor in good health (CMV status not recorded). Some clones in this sample may be carry-over from other donors' samples. The specimen comprised cultured PBMCs, sampled from culture after CMV antigen stimulation. The CDR3 protein is CASSTPVSQGPNTGELFF. DNA of the CDR3: TGTGCCAGCAGCACGCCCGTTAGCCAGGGGCCGAACACCGGGGAGCTGTTTTTT.